What follows describes a single T cell receptor beta chain. The data were obtained in a study of cytomegalovirus exposure and HLA in healthy donors. CDR1 is GTSNPN and CDR2 is SVGIG in the germline V gene (reference sequence). This CDR3 has 13 residues. V was clipped by 3 bases and J by 9 bases; unmatched bases: 7. PCR used 60 Vbeta primers and 13 Jbeta primers. The assay was immunoSEQ multiplex PCR, and TCRdb's table has in-frame clones only and misses some. Found here are 150,000 to 200,000 clones; the top ten clones hold almost 0.75%. The chain is built from TRBV30 and TRBJ2-7, with 11 bases fitting TRBD2. This clonotype originated in a boy younger than 18 in good health and CMV-seronegative. The specimen sequenced was PBMCs. DNA for the CDR3: TGTGCCTGGAGGGCTAGCGGGGGGACAGCGCAGTACTTC. Translated: CAWRASGGTAQYF.